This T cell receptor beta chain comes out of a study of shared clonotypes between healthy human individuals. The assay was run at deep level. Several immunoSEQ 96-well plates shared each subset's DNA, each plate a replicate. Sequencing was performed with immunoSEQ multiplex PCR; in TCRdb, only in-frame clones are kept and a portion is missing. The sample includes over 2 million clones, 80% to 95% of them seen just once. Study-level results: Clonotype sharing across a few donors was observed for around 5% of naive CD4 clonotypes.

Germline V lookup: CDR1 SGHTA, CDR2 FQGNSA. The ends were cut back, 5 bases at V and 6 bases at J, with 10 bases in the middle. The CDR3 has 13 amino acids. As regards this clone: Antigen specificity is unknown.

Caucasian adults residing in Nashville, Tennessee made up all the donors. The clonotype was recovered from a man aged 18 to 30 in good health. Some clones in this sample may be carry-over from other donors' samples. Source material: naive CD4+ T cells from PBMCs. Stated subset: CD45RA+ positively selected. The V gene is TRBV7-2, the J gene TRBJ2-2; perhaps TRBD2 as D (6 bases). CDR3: CASSNRDSGELFF. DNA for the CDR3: TGTGCCAGCAGCAACCGGGACTCCGGGGAGCTGTTTTTT.